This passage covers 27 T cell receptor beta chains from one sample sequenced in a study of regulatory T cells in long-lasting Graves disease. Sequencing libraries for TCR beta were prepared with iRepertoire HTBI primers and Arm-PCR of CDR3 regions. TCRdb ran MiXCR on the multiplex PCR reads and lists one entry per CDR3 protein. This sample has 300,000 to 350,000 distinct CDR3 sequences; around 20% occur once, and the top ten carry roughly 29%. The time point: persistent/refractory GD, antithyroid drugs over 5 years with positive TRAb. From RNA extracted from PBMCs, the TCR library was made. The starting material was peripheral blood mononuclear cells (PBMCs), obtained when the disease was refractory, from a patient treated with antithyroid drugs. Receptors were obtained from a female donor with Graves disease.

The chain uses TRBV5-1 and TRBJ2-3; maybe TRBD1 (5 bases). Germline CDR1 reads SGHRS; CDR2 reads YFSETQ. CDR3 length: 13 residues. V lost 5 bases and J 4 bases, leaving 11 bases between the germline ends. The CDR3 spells CASRPGLADTQYF. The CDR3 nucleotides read TGCGCCAGCAGGCCAGGGCTGGCAGATACGCAGTATTTT. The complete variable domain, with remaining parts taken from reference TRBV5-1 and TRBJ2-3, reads KAGVTQTPRYLIKTRGQQVTLSCSPISGHRSVSWYQQTPGQGLQFLFEYFSETQRNKGNFPGRFSGRQFSNSRSEMNVSTLELGDSALYLCASRPGLADTQYFGPGTRLTVL.

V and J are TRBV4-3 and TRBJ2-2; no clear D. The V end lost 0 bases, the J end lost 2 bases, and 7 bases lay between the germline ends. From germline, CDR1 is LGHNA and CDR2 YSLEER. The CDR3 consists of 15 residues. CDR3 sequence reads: CASSQETGNTGELFF. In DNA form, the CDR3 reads TGCGCCAGCAGCCAAGAAACCGGCAACACCGGGGAGCTGTTTTTT.

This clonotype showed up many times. The CDR3 region is CASGQPNSYEQYF. The CDR3 bases are TGTGCCAGCGGACAGCCCAACTCCTACGAGCAGTACTTC. The rearrangement uses TRBV12-3 or TRBV12-4 and TRBJ2-7; perhaps TRBD1 as D (6 bases). The V and J ends lost 8 bases and 0 bases respectively, with 11 bases between them. This CDR3 spans 13 amino acids.

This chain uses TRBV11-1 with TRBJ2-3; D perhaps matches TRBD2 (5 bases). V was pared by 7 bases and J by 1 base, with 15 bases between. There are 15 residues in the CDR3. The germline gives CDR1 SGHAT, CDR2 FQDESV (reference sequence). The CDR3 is CASNTLGVGTDTQYF. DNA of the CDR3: TGTGCCAGCAACACCTTGGGAGTTGGCACAGATACGCAGTATTTT. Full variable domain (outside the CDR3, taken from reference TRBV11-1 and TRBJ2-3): EAEVAQSPRYKITEKSQAVAFWCDPISGHATLYWYRQILGQGPELLVQFQDESVVDDSQLPKDRFSAERLKGVDSTLKIQPAELGDSAMYLCASNTLGVGTDTQYFGPGTRLTVL.

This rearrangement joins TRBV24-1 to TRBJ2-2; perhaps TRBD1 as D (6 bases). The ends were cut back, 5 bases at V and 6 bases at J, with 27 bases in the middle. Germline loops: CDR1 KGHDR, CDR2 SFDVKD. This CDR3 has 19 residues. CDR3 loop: CATSGPGRGSTLAAGELFF. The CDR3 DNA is TGTGCCACCAGTGGGCCCGGTAGGGGGTCCACACTCGCGGCCGGGGAGCTGTTTTTT.

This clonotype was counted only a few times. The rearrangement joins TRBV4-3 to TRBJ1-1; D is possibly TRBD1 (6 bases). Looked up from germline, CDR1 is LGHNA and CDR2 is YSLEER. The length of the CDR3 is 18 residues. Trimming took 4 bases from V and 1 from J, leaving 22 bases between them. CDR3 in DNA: TGCGCCAGCAGCCCCACAAAAGGTGACAGGAATAGGAACACTGAAGCTTTCTTT. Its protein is CASSPTKGDRNRNTEAFF.

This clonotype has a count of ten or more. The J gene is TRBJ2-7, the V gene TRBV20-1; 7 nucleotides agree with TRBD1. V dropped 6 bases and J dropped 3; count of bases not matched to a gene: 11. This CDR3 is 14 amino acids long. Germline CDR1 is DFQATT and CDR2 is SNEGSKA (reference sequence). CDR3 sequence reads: CSAIRDSLYYEQYF. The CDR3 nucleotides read TGCAGTGCGATCCGGGACAGCCTTTACTACGAGCAGTACTTC.

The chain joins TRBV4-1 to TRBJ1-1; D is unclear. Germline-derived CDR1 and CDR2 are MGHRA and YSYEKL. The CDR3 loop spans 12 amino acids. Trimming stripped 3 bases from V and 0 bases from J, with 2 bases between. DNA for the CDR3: TGCGCCAGCAGCCACTTGAACACTGAAGCTTTCTTT. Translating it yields CASSHLNTEAFF.

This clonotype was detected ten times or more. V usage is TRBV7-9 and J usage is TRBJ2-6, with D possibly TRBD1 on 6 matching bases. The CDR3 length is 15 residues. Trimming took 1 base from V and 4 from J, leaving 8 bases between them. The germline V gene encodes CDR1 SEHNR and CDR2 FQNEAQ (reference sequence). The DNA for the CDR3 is TGTGCCAGCAGCTTAGGGGGGCGCGGGGCCAACGTCCTGACTTTC. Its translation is CASSLGGRGANVLTF.

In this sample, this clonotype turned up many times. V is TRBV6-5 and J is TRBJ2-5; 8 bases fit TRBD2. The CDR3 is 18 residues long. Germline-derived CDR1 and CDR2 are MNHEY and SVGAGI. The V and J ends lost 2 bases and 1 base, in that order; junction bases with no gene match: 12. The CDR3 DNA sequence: TGTGCCAGCAGTTACAGGAACGGCTGGCGGGAGGTCCAAGAGACCCAGTACTTC. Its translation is CASSYRNGWREVQETQYF.

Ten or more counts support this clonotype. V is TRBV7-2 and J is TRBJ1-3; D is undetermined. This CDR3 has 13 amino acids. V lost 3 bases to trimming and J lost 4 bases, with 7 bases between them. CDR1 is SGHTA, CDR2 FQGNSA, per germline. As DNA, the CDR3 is TGTGCCAGCAGCTTCGAGGAGGGAAACACCATATATTTT. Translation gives CASSFEEGNTIYF.

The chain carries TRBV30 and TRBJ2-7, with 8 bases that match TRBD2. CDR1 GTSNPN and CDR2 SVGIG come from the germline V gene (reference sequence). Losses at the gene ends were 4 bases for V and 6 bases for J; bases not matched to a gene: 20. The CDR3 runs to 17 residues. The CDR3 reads CAWTPTVRTSISLEQYF. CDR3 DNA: TGTGCCTGGACGCCGACAGTTAGGACTAGCATTTCCCTCGAGCAGTACTTC.

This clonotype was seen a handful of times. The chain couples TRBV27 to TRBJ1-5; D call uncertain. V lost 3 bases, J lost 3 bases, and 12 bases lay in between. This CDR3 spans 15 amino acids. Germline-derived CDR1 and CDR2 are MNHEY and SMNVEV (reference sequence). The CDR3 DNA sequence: TGTGCCAGCAGTTTGGGTCCCATACCCAATCAGCCCCAGCATTTT. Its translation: CASSLGPIPNQPQHF.

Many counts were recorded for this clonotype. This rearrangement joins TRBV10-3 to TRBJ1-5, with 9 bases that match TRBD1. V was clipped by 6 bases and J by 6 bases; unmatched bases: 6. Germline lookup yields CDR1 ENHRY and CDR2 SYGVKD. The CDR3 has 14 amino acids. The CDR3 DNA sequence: TGTGCCATCAGGGGGGACAGGGCTGGTCAGCCCCAGCATTTT. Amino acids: CAIRGDRAGQPQHF.

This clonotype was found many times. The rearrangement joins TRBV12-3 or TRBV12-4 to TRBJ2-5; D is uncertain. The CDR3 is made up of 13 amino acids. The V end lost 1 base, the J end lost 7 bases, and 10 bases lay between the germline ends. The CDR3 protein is CASSLDQKGTQYF. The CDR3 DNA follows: TGTGCCAGCAGTTTAGACCAAAAGGGGACCCAGTACTTC.

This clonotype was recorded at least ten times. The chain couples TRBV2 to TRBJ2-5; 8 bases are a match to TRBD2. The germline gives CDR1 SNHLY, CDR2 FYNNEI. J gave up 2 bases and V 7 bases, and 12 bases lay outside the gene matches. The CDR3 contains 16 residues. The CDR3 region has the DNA TGTGCCAGCACCTCTACCCTAGCGGGCAATCAAGAGACCCAGTACTTC. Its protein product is CASTSTLAGNQETQYF.

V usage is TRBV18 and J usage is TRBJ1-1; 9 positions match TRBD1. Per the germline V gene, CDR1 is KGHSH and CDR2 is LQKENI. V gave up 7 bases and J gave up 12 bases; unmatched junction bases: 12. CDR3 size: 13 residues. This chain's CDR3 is CASFPGGDRETFF. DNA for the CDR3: TGTGCCAGCTTCCCGGGGGGGGACAGGGAAACTTTCTTT.

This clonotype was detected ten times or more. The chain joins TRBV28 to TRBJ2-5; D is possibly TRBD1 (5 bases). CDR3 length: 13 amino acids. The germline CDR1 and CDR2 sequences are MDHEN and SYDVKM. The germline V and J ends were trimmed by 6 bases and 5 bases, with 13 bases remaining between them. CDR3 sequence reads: CASRGPTRETQYF. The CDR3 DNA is TGTGCCAGCAGGGGGCCGACCCGGGAGACCCAGTACTTC. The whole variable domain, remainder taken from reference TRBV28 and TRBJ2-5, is DVKVTQSSRYLVKRTGEKVFLECVQDMDHENMFWYRQDPGLGLRLIYFSYDVKMKEKGDIPEGYSVSREKKERFSLILESASTNQTSMYLCASRGPTRETQYFGPGTRLLVL.

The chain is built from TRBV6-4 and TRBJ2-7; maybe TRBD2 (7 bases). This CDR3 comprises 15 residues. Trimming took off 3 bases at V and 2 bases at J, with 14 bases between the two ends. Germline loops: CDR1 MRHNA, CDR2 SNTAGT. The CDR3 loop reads CASSERRGGPYEQYF. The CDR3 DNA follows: TGTGCCAGCAGTGAGAGGAGGGGGGGACCCTACGAGCAGTACTTC.

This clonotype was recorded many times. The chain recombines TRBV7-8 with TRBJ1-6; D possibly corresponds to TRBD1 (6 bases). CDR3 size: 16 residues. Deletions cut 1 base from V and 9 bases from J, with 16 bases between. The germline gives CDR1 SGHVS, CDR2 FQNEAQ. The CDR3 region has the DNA TGTGCCAGCAGCTTAGTACCTCAGGGGCCCGGTTCACCCCTCCACTTT. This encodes CASSLVPQGPGSPLHF.

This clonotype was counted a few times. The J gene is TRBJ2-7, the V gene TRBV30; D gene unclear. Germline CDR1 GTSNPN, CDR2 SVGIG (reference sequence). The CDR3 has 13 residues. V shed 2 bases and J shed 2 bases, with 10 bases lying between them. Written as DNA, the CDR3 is TGTGCCTGGAGTTGGAACTTAGCCTACGAGCAGTACTTC. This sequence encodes CAWSWNLAYEQYF.

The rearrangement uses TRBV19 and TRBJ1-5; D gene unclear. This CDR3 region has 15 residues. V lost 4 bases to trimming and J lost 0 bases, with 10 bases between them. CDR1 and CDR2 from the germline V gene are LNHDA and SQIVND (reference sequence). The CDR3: CASSTFGYSNQPQHF. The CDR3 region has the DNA TGTGCCAGTAGTACTTTTGGATATAGCAATCAGCCCCAGCATTTT.

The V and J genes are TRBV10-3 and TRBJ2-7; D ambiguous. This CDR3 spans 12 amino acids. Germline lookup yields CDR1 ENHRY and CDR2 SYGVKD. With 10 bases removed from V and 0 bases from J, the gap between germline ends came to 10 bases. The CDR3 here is CATRQVSYEQYF. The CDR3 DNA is TGTGCCACCCGACAAGTCTCCTACGAGCAGTACTTC.

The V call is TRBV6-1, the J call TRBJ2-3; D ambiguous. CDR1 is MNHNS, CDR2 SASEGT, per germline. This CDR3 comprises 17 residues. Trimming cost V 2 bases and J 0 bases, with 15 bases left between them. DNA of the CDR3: TGTGCCAGCAGTGAATATCCCACAGCCACTAGCACAGATACGCAGTATTTT. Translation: CASSEYPTATSTDTQYF.

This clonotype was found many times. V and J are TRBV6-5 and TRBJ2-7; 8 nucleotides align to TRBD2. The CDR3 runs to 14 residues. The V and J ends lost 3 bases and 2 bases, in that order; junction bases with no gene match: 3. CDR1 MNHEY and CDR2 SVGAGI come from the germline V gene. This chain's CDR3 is CASSYTSGTYEQYF. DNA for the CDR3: TGTGCCAGCAGTTATACTAGCGGAACCTACGAGCAGTACTTC.

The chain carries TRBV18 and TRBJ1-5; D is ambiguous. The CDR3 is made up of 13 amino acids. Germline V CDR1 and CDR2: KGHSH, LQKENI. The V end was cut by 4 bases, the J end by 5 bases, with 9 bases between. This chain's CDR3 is CASSRYSDQPQHF. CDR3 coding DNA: TGTGCCAGCTCACGTTATTCCGATCAGCCCCAGCATTTT.

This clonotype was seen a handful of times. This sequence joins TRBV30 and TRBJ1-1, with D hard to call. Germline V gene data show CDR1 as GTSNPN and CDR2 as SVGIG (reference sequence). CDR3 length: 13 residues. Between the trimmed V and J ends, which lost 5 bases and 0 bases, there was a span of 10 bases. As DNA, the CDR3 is TGTGCCTGGGGACCTTCAATGAACACTGAAGCTTTCTTT. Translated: CAWGPSMNTEAFF.